This TCR beta chain emerged from a study of metastatic and nonmetastatic thyroid tumors. Ten or more counts support this clone. TCRdb ran MiXCR on the PCR reads. The table shows some 41,000 clones, with 3% to 3.5% occurring only once. No treatment had been given to any patient before thyroid surgery. The length of the CDR3 is 15 residues. Germline values: CDR1 MNHEY, CDR2 SVGAGI. Trimming shortened V by 0 bases and J by 7 bases, and 13 bases separated the two germline ends. The material sequenced was blood. The sequence was obtained from a female donor with papillary thyroid cancer or a benign thyroid nodule (not recorded which). Some clones in this sample may be carry-over from other donors' samples. This chain links TRBV6-5 with TRBJ1-5; D remains unclear. The CDR3 nucleotides are TGTGCCAGCAGTTACTCCGCCGAAAGTGGACAGCCCCAGCATTTT. It codes for CASSYSAESGQPQHF.